This TCR beta chain stems from a study of identical twins. Points from the study as a whole: Twins showed weaker excess sharing in their beta out-of-frame sequences. Carriage of fewer insertions was seen in abundant cord blood beta clonotypes, whereas memory repertoires showed none. Without tracking the same donors, conclusions rested on cross-sectional statistical analysis.

The CDR3 is made up of 15 amino acids. The germline V gene has CDR1 MNHNY and CDR2 SVGAGI (reference sequence). After removal of 4 bases from V and 6 bases from J, the junction contained 9 bases not matched to a gene. This clonotype was counted between two and nine times. Its antigen is currently unknown. The authors used template switching to add a universal primer site and gave cDNA unique molecular identifiers. Via MiXCR, TCRdb re-called the 5' RACE reads, giving one row per CDR3 protein. Of some 1,700,000 distinct CDR3 sequences listed, 25% to 35% were seen once; the top ten hold under 0.35%. Source material: cord blood. The sequence was obtained from a newborn girl in good health. This chain connects TRBV6-6 to TRBJ2-1, with TRBD2 identical over 7 bases. CDR3 DNA sequence: TGTGCCAGCAGTTGGGGCGGGAGTCCCCCCAATGAGCAGTTCTTC. As protein: CASSWGGSPPNEQFF.